This T cell receptor beta chain was identified during a study of glioma-infiltrating T cells after dendritic cell vaccination. Study in general: Dendritic cells derived from monocytes and pulsed with autologous tumor lysate formed the vaccine.

Study results and limitations: Longer survival after dendritic cell vaccination followed higher pretreatment TIL content. Only a small number of patients had complete blood and tumor samples.

Time point indicated: after dendritic cell vaccination, including at tumor progression/relapse. Looked up from germline, CDR1 is SGHAT and CDR2 is FQNNGV. CDR3 length: 15 residues. Trimming took 2 bases from V and 2 from J, leaving 13 bases between them. Comment on this clone: The antigen remains undetermined.

Produced via immunoSEQ multiplex PCR; TCRdb's table is partial and in-frame only. The data show roughly 80,000 clones, roughly 87% seen once. The sample was blood, taken after dendritic cell vaccination. The TCR was taken from a human donor with glioblastoma. V usage is TRBV11-2 and J usage is TRBJ2-7, with a tentative D call TRBD1 (5 bases). The CDR3 spells CASSLSDKPTYEQYF. CDR3 in DNA: TGTGCCAGCAGCTTATCGGACAAACCGACCTACGAGCAGTACTTC.